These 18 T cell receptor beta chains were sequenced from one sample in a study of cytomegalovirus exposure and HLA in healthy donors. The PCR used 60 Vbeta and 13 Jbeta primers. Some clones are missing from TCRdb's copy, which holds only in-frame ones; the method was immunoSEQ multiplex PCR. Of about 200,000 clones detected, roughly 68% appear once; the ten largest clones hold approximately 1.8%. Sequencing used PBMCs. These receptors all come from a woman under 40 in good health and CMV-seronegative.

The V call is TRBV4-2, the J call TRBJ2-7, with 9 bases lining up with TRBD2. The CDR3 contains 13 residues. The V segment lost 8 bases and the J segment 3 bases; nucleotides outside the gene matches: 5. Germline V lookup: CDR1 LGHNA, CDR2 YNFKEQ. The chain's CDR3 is CASRLAGSYEQYF. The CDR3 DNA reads TGTGCCAGCCGGCTAGCGGGGAGCTACGAGCAGTACTTC.

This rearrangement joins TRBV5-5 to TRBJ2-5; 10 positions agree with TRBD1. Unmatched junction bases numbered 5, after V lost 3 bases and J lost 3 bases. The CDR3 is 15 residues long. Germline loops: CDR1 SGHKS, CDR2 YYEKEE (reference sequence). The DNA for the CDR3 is TGTGCCAGCAGCTCTACCGGGACAGGGGAAGAGACCCAGTACTTC. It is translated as CASSSTGTGEETQYF.

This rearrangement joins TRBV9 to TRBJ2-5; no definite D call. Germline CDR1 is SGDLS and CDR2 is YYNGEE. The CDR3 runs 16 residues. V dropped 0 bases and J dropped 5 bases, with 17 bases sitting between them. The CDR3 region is CASSVEAEAVGETQYF. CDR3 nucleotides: TGTGCCAGCAGCGTAGAAGCCGAAGCTGTCGGGGAGACCCAGTACTTC. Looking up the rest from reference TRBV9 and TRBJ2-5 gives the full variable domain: DSGVTQTPKHLITATGQRVTLRCSPRSGDLSVYWYQQSLDQGLQFLIQYYNGEERAKGNILERFSAQQFPDLHSELNLSSLELGDSALYFCASSVEAEAVGETQYFGPGTRLLVL.

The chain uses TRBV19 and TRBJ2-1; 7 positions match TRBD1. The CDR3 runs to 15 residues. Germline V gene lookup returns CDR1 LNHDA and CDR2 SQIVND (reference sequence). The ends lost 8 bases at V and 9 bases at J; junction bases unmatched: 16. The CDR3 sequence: CASRPRGGLKFEQFF. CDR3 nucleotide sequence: TGTGCCAGTCGTCCCAGAGGGGGCTTGAAATTTGAGCAGTTCTTC. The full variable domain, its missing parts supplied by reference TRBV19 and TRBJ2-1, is DGGITQSPKYLFRKEGQNVTLSCEQNLNHDAMYWYRQDPGQGLRLIYYSQIVNDFQKGDIAEGYSVSREKKESFPLTVTSAQKNPTAFYLCASRPRGGLKFEQFFGPGTRLTVL.

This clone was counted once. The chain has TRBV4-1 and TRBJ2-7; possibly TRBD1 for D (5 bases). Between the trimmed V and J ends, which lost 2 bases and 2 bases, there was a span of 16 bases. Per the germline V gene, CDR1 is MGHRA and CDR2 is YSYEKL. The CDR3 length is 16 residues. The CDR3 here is CASSQPGREVTYEQYF. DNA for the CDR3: TGCGCCAGCAGCCAACCCGGCAGGGAAGTTACCTACGAGCAGTACTTC.

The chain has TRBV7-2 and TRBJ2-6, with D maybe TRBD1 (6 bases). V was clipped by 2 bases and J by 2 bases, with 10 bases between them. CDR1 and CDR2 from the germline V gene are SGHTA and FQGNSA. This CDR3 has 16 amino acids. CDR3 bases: TGTGCCAGCAGCTTACTACAGGGTACTGGGGCCAACGTCCTGACTTTC. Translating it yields CASSLLQGTGANVLTF. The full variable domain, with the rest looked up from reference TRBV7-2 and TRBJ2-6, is GAGVSQSPSNKVTEKGKDVELRCDPISGHTALYWYRQSLGQGLEFLIYFQGNSAPDKSGLPSDRFSAERTGGSVSTLTIQRTQQEDSAVYLCASSLLQGTGANVLTFGAGSRLTVL.

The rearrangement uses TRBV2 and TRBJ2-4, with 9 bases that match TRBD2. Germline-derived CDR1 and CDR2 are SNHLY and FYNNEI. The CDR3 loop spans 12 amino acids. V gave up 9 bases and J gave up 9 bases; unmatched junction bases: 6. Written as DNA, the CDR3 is TGTGCCAGTAGCGGGAGTTCTCTCATTCAGTACTTC. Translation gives CASSGSSLIQYF.

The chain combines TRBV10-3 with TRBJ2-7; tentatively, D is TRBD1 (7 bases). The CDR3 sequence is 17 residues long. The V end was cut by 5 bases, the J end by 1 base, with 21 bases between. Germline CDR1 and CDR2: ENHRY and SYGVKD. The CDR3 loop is CAISLEGARLGSYEQYF. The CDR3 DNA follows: TGTGCCATCAGTTTGGAGGGGGCGCGCTTAGGGTCCTACGAGCAGTACTTC.

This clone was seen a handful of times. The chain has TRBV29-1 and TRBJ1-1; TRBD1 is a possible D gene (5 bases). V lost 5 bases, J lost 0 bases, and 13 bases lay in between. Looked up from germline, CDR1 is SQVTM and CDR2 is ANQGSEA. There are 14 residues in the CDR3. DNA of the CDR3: TGCAGCGTTTTGGAGGGGACGATGAACACTGAAGCTTTCTTT. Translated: CSVLEGTMNTEAFF.

The CDR3 reads CASSWAGDNEKLFF. The CDR3 DNA reads as TGTGCCAGCAGTTGGGCCGGGGATAATGAAAAACTGTTTTTT. The chain combines TRBV6-5 with TRBJ1-4; no firm D call. CDR1 is MNHEY, CDR2 SVGAGI, per germline. The CDR3 is 14 amino acids. Trimming took 4 bases from V and 4 from J, leaving 10 bases between them.

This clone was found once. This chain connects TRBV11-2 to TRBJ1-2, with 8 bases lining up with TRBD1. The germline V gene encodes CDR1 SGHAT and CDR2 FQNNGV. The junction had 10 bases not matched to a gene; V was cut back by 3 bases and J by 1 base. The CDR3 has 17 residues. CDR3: CASSFVGGQALNYGYTF. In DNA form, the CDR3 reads TGTGCCAGCAGCTTTGTAGGGGGACAGGCACTTAACTATGGCTACACCTTC.

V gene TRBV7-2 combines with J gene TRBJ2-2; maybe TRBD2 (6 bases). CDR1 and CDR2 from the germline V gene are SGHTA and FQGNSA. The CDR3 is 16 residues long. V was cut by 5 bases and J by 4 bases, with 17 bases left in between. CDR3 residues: CASSQEGSLPTGELFF. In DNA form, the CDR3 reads TGTGCCAGCAGCCAGGAGGGGAGTTTACCCACCGGGGAGCTGTTTTTT.

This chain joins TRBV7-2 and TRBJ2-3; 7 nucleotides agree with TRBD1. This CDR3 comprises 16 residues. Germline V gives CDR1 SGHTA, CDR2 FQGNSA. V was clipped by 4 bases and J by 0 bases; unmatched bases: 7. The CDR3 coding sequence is TGTGCCAGCAGCTCCCCCCGGGGACAGAGCACAGATACGCAGTATTTT. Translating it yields CASSSPRGQSTDTQYF.

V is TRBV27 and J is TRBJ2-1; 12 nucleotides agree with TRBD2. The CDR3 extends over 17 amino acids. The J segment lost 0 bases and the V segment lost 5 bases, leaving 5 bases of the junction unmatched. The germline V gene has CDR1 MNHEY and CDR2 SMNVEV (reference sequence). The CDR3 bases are TGTGCCAGCAGTCTTCCGGGACTAGCGGGCTCCTACAATGAGCAGTTCTTC. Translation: CASSLPGLAGSYNEQFF.

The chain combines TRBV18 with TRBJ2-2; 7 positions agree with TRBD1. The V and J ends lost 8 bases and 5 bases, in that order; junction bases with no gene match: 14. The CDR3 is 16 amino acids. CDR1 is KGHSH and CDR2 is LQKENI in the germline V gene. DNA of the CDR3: TGTGCCAGCGCGAAAACCGGGACAGATTTGACCGGGGAGCTGTTTTTT. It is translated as CASAKTGTDLTGELFF.

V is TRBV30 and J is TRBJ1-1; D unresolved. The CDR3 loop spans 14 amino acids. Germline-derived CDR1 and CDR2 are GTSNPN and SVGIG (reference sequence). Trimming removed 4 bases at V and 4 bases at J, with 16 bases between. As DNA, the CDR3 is TGTGCCTGGATCATCGGGGAGGGTCCCACTGAAGCTTTCTTT. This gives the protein CAWIIGEGPTEAFF.

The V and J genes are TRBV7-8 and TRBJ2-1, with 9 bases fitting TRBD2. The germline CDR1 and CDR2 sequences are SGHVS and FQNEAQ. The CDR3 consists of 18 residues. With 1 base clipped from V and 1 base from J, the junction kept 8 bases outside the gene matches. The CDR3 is CASSLGGSGRLSYNEQFF. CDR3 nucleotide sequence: TGTGCCAGCAGCTTAGGCGGTAGCGGGAGACTGTCCTACAATGAGCAGTTCTTC.

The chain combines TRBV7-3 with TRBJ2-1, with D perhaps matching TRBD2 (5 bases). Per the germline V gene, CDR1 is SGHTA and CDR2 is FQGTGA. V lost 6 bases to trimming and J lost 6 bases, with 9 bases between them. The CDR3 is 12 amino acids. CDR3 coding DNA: TGTGCCAGCAGGTCCGCGGGCAATGAGCAGTTCTTC. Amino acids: CASRSAGNEQFF. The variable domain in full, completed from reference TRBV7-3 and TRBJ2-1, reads GAGVSQTPSNKVTEKGKYVELRCDPISGHTALYWYRQSLGQGPEFLIYFQGTGAADDSGLPNDRFFAVRPEGSVSTLKIQRTERGDSAVYLCASRSAGNEQFFGPGTRLTVL.